Shown below are 23 T cell receptor beta chains from a single sample sequenced in a study of regulatory T cells in long-lasting Graves disease. HTBI primers from iRepertoire and Arm-PCR of CDR3 regions yielded the TCR beta libraries. TCRdb recomputed calls from the multiplex PCR reads with MiXCR, one row per CDR3 protein. The profile shows roughly 500,000 distinct CDR3 sequences, under 25% of them singletons. Time point reported: persistent/refractory GD, antithyroid drugs over 5 years with positive TRAb. Isolated PBMC RNA provided the starting material for the TCR library. The input for sequencing was peripheral blood mononuclear cells (PBMCs), taken when the disease was refractory, from a patient treated with antithyroid drugs. These receptors came from a female donor with Graves disease.

This clonotype came up a few times. The V gene is TRBV5-6, the J gene TRBJ2-5; D remains ambiguous. CDR3 length equals 15 residues. Germline V gene sequence: CDR1 SGHDT, CDR2 YYEEEE. V was trimmed by 3 bases and J by 2 bases, leaving 14 bases between them. CDR3: CASSSAGVGQETQYF. The CDR3 DNA reads as TGTGCCAGCAGCTCGGCCGGAGTGGGGCAAGAGACCCAGTACTTC.

V gene TRBV19 combines with J gene TRBJ1-5, with a weak D call TRBD1 (5 bases). The CDR3 has 13 residues. In germline, CDR1 is LNHDA, CDR2 SQIVND (reference sequence). Trimming cost V 6 bases and J 6 bases, with 12 bases left between them. The CDR3 is CASSTVGGQPQHF. CDR3 sequence (DNA): TGTGCCAGTAGCACTGTTGGGGGTCAGCCCCAGCATTTT.

This clonotype was seen a few times. This chain links TRBV29-1 with TRBJ1-2; 7 bases agree with TRBD1. The CDR3 has 19 amino acids. V gave up 0 bases and J gave up 5 bases; unmatched junction bases: 21. Germline V gene lookup returns CDR1 SQVTM and CDR2 ANQGSEA. CDR3 sequence (DNA): TGCAGCGTTGAAGATCTTCAGGATCCCGGTCAAACAGGGGAATATGGCTACACCTTC. Translation gives CSVEDLQDPGQTGEYGYTF.

Written as DNA, the CDR3 is TGTGCCAGCAGTCGACAGGACATCCAAGAGACCCAGTACTTC. As protein: CASSRQDIQETQYF. The V and J genes are TRBV6-1 and TRBJ2-5, with D possibly matching TRBD1 (6 bases). Trimming removed 5 bases at V and 1 base at J, with 11 bases between. Germline CDR1 MNHNS, CDR2 SASEGT. CDR3 length: 14 residues.

This clonotype has a handful of counts. The chain links TRBV6-1 to TRBJ2-4; 8 nucleotides align to TRBD1. J lost 0 bases, V lost 7 bases, and 5 bases had no gene match. Germline CDR1 and CDR2: MNHNS and SASEGT. This CDR3 region has 15 residues. The CDR3 spells CASTDRALAKNIQYF. The CDR3 DNA is TGTGCCAGCACGGACAGGGCATTAGCCAAAAACATTCAGTACTTC.

The chain carries TRBV5-1 and TRBJ1-2, with D unresolved. V was clipped by 5 bases and J by 5 bases, with 7 bases between them. The CDR3 totals 11 residues. Germline CDR1 is SGHRS and CDR2 is YFSETQ. The CDR3 sequence: CASRNSYGYTF. CDR3 sequence (DNA): TGCGCCAGCAGGAATTCATATGGCTACACCTTC. The full variable domain, completed using reference TRBV5-1 and TRBJ1-2, is KAGVTQTPRYLIKTRGQQVTLSCSPISGHRSVSWYQQTPGQGLQFLFEYFSETQRNKGNFPGRFSGRQFSNSRSEMNVSTLELGDSALYLCASRNSYGYTFGSGTRLTVV.

The gene calls are TRBV12-3 or TRBV12-4 and TRBJ1-5, with TRBD1 matching 9 bases. The CDR3 is 16 amino acids. V gave up 6 bases and J gave up 4 bases; unmatched junction bases: 10. The CDR3 DNA follows: TGTGCCAGCAGGGGGGACAGGGTGAGACCTAATCAGCCCCAGCATTTT. It specifies CASRGDRVRPNQPQHF.

There are many counts of this clonotype. This chain uses TRBV6-1 with TRBJ2-7; D unclear. The CDR3 loop spans 18 amino acids. The germline V gene has CDR1 MNHNS and CDR2 SASEGT. Trimming removed 5 bases from V and 2 bases from J, with 25 bases in between. As DNA, the CDR3 is TGTGCCAGCAGTCCTAACCCCTACTCTTATAACCACCCCTACGAGCAGTACTTC. Protein product: CASSPNPYSYNHPYEQYF.

The chain couples TRBV27 to TRBJ2-2; TRBD1 matches at 9 bases. The germline V gene encodes CDR1 MNHEY and CDR2 SMNVEV (reference sequence). With V trimmed by 3 bases and J by 5 bases, 4 bases remained unmatched. The CDR3 is 15 residues long. The CDR3 sequence is CASSFGGTGTGELFF. DNA of the CDR3: TGTGCCAGCAGTTTCGGGGGGACAGGGACCGGGGAGCTGTTTTTT.

The chain has TRBV5-6 and TRBJ2-2; 10 nucleotides line up with TRBD1. The germline gives CDR1 SGHDT, CDR2 YYEEEE. V gave up 4 bases and J gave up 5 bases; unmatched junction bases: 5. This CDR3 contains 15 residues. CDR3 nucleotide sequence: TGTGCCAGCAGCGCCGGGGACAGGGGAACCGGGGAGCTGTTTTTT. Protein product: CASSAGDRGTGELFF.

This clonotype was recorded at least ten times. The chain uses TRBV27 and TRBJ1-1, with 7 bases aligning to TRBD1. CDR3 length: 15 amino acids. Looked up from germline, CDR1 is MNHEY and CDR2 is SMNVEV (reference sequence). J lost 2 bases, V lost 5 bases, and 8 bases had no gene match. CDR3 in DNA: TGTGCCAGCAGTAAGGACAGGCCTTCAAACACTGAAGCTTTCTTT. This sequence encodes CASSKDRPSNTEAFF.

This clonotype was seen repeatedly, ten times or more. The rearrangement uses TRBV6-1 and TRBJ2-5; no clear D. Germline CDR1 is MNHNS and CDR2 is SASEGT. The V and J ends lost 9 bases and 6 bases respectively, with 5 bases between them. The CDR3 length is 9 residues. CDR3 nucleotide sequence: TGTGCCAGGTGGCAGACCCAGTACTTC. Translating gives CARWQTQYF.

This clonotype was picked up many times. The chain is built from TRBV28 and TRBJ1-2; no clear D gene. This CDR3 is 15 amino acids long. Germline lookup yields CDR1 MDHEN and CDR2 SYDVKM. The V gene lost 3 bases and the J gene lost 4 bases, with 15 bases spanning the gap. The CDR3 nucleotides are TGTGCCAGCAGTTTTAGTCAATTGTCGAGCTATGGCTACACCTTC. It specifies CASSFSQLSSYGYTF.

This clonotype was seen more than once but under ten times. The V and J genes are TRBV20-1 and TRBJ2-1, with D perhaps TRBD2 (5 bases). CDR3 length: 12 residues. Trimming removed 3 bases from V and 7 bases from J, with 10 bases in between. In germline, CDR1 is DFQATT, CDR2 SNEGSKA (reference sequence). The CDR3 sequence: CSASLPGNEQFF. As DNA, the CDR3 is TGCAGTGCTAGCCTCCCGGGGAATGAGCAGTTCTTC.

The DNA of the CDR3 is TGTGCCAGCAGTTTCACTAGCGGGGGAGGGTCCTACAATGAGCAGTTCTTC. This codes for CASSFTSGGGSYNEQFF. The chain has TRBV28 and TRBJ2-1; 11 nucleotides line up with TRBD2. There are 17 residues in the CDR3. Germline CDR1 is MDHEN and CDR2 is SYDVKM. Trimming at V came to 3 bases and at J to 1 base, leaving 5 bases not matched to a gene.

This clonotype was found many times. The chain employs TRBV7-2 and TRBJ1-5; 9 bases align to TRBD1. Germline CDR1 SGHTA, CDR2 FQGNSA. The length of the CDR3 is 14 residues. Trimming removed 6 bases from V and 6 bases from J; junction bases left unmatched: 6. CDR3 in amino acids: CASRKGQGGQPQHF. Here the CDR3 DNA reads TGTGCCAGCAGAAAGGGACAGGGAGGTCAGCCCCAGCATTTT.

This clonotype was seen only a few times. V usage is TRBV5-1 and J usage is TRBJ2-7; D possibly corresponds to TRBD1 (6 bases). CDR3 length equals 15 residues. The germline gives CDR1 SGHRS, CDR2 YFSETQ. The V end lost 2 bases, the J end lost 0 bases, and 12 bases lay between the germline ends. The CDR3 loop is CASSLDRFPSYEQYF. For the CDR3, the DNA is TGCGCCAGCAGCTTAGACAGGTTCCCCTCCTACGAGCAGTACTTC. Full variable domain (missing parts from reference TRBV5-1 and TRBJ2-7): KAGVTQTPRYLIKTRGQQVTLSCSPISGHRSVSWYQQTPGQGLQFLFEYFSETQRNKGNFPGRFSGRQFSNSRSEMNVSTLELGDSALYLCASSLDRFPSYEQYFGPGTRLTVT.

This clonotype came up many times. The rearrangement uses TRBV28 and TRBJ1-2; TRBD1 aligns across 7 bases. The V segment lost 5 bases and the J segment 3 bases; nucleotides outside the gene matches: 3. CDR1 is MDHEN and CDR2 is SYDVKM in the germline V gene. The CDR3 has 13 amino acids. CDR3 in DNA: TGTGCCAGCAGTGCCGGGACAGACTATGGCTACACCTTC. The encoded protein is CASSAGTDYGYTF.

Only a few counts were recorded for this clonotype. V is TRBV10-1 and J is TRBJ2-5, with a weak D call TRBD2 (6 bases). The V and J ends lost 3 bases and 4 bases respectively, with 15 bases between them. Germline V gene data show CDR1 as WNHNN and CDR2 as SYGVQD (reference sequence). The CDR3 extends over 15 amino acids. This chain's CDR3 is CASSDPGLARETQYF. CDR3 sequence (DNA): TGCGCCAGCAGTGACCCGGGACTGGCCCGAGAGACCCAGTACTTC.

Ten or more counts support this clonotype. The V call is TRBV9, the J call TRBJ1-5; 8 bases are a match to TRBD1. The CDR3 length is 14 residues. The V gene's germline CDR1 is SGDLS and CDR2 YYNGEE. V lost 3 bases to trimming and J lost 5 bases; unmatched junction nucleotides: 4. The CDR3 DNA reads as TGTGCCAGCAGCGAAGGGACAGGCTATCAGCCCCAGCATTTT. Protein product: CASSEGTGYQPQHF.

The chain employs TRBV19 and TRBJ2-2; D is undetermined. The V gene's germline CDR1 is LNHDA and CDR2 SQIVND (reference sequence). This CDR3 is built from 14 residues. V lost 11 bases and J 4 bases, leaving 17 bases between the germline ends. CDR3 residues: CASEIRTGTGELFF. DNA of the CDR3: TGTGCCTCAGAAATCCGAACTGGCACCGGGGAGCTGTTTTTT.

The chain has TRBV5-1 and TRBJ1-3; the D gene is possibly TRBD1 (5 bases). V lost 0 bases, J lost 4 bases, and 14 bases lay in between. Germline V CDR1 and CDR2: SGHRS, YFSETQ. The CDR3 spans 16 residues. CDR3: CASSLAGSGRGNTIYF. CDR3 DNA sequence: TGCGCCAGCAGCTTGGCAGGTTCAGGGCGAGGAAACACCATATATTTT.

This clonotype came up a few times. CDR3 in amino acids: CASSWLGSAKGTEAFF. The CDR3 DNA follows: TGTGCCAGCAGTTGGTTGGGGAGTGCCAAGGGCACTGAAGCTTTCTTT. The genes are TRBV6-5 and TRBJ1-1; D is ambiguous. V lost 4 bases, J lost 4 bases, and 19 bases lay in between. The CDR3 extends over 16 amino acids. CDR1 is MNHEY and CDR2 is SVGAGI in the germline V gene.